The present T cell receptor beta chain was sequenced within a study of glioma-infiltrating T cells (dated by TCRdb to 2016 to 2017). In the study overall: Sequencing of TCR alpha- and beta-chain repertoires was performed on glioma tissue, on non-neoplastic brain tissue, and on matched peripheral blood mononuclear cells. To gauge divergence between tissue and blood T-cell populations, every tissue-infiltrating repertoire was compared against the peripheral blood repertoire from the same patient. Three low-grade glioma patients, about 8 primary glioblastoma patients, and three non-glioma patients who contributed non-neoplastic brain tissue made up the paired cohort. Findings and caveats that apply to the study as a whole: Very few CDR3 sequences were shared between tissue and blood, attributed to high CDR3 diversity and limited sampling. VJ-independent divergence between tissue and blood was found to be below expectation in non-neoplastic patients but above expectation in all gliomas, particularly low-grade gliomas. Group comparisons were based on small numbers of patients: three non-neoplastic, three low-grade glioma and several glioblastoma patients.

The iRepertoire nested amplicon-rescue multiplex PCR (arm-PCR) platform was used to amplify TCR alpha and beta CDR3 regions from RNA. The input for one-step reverse transcription and amplification was about 100-450 ng of either tissue mRNA or PBMC total RNA. Following bead purification, Illumina adapters were added by a secondary multiplex PCR, and the libraries were gel-purified between 200 and 400 bp. Internal 6-nucleotide barcodes were carried by the libraries and were used for demultiplexing. Sequencing of libraries was performed on an Illumina MiSeq with 2x220 or 2x250 nucleotide paired-end reads. For the original study's pipeline: Paired reads were merged using FLASH 1.2.11 and aligned with BWA-MEM to the GRCh37 human genome, and TRA and TRB reads were then extracted. For V and J assignment, an IMGT-derived reference of cassette sequences and CDR3 motifs that included pseudogenes was used. Three-frame translation of reads was performed, and productive CDR3s were defined as those with a C...FGXG motif and no stop codons. A clonotype was defined as a unique combination of a V-J cassette pair and a CDR3 amino acid sequence. Filtering of reads was based on Hamming distance, with the threshold set by the sequence error rate of each sample in mapped regions. The public reads were reanalyzed by TCRdb: fastp trimming at Q25, MiXCR alignment, in-frame beta chains only. All rows with the same CDR3 protein become a single entry with the most common DNA and genes. The V and J calls, along with clone size, are taken from TCRdb and not from the paper's own processing. The sample table holds some 18,000 distinct CDR3 sequences, of which roughly 50% were seen once. Of the sample, 42% falls within the top ten clones.

As for this clonotype: Its target antigen remains unknown. A much bigger clone sits one base away, suggesting this may be a read error.

CDR1 is given as SEHNR and CDR2 as FQNEAQ, both from the germline V gene (reference sequence). V is trimmed back by 3 bases and J by 8 bases, and the junction contains 11 bases that no gene match accounts for. The CDR3 spans 15 residues, from the cysteine through the phenylalanine. The retained sequence is limited to the CDR3, 45 bases, with the frame set at the first base. The chain was built from TRBV7-9 and TRBJ2-5, with 8 central nucleotides matching TRBD1. This clonotype originated in a human donor with low-grade glioma or glioblastoma, undergoing nonglioma brain surgery, or in good health (not recorded which). Sequenced material: glioma tissue, nonneoplastic brain tissue, or PBMCs (not recorded which). The CDR3 protein: CASSLRGQAPDTQYF. The DNA sequence is given as TGTGCCAGCAGCTTGAGGGGACAGGCCCCGGATACCCAGTACTTC.